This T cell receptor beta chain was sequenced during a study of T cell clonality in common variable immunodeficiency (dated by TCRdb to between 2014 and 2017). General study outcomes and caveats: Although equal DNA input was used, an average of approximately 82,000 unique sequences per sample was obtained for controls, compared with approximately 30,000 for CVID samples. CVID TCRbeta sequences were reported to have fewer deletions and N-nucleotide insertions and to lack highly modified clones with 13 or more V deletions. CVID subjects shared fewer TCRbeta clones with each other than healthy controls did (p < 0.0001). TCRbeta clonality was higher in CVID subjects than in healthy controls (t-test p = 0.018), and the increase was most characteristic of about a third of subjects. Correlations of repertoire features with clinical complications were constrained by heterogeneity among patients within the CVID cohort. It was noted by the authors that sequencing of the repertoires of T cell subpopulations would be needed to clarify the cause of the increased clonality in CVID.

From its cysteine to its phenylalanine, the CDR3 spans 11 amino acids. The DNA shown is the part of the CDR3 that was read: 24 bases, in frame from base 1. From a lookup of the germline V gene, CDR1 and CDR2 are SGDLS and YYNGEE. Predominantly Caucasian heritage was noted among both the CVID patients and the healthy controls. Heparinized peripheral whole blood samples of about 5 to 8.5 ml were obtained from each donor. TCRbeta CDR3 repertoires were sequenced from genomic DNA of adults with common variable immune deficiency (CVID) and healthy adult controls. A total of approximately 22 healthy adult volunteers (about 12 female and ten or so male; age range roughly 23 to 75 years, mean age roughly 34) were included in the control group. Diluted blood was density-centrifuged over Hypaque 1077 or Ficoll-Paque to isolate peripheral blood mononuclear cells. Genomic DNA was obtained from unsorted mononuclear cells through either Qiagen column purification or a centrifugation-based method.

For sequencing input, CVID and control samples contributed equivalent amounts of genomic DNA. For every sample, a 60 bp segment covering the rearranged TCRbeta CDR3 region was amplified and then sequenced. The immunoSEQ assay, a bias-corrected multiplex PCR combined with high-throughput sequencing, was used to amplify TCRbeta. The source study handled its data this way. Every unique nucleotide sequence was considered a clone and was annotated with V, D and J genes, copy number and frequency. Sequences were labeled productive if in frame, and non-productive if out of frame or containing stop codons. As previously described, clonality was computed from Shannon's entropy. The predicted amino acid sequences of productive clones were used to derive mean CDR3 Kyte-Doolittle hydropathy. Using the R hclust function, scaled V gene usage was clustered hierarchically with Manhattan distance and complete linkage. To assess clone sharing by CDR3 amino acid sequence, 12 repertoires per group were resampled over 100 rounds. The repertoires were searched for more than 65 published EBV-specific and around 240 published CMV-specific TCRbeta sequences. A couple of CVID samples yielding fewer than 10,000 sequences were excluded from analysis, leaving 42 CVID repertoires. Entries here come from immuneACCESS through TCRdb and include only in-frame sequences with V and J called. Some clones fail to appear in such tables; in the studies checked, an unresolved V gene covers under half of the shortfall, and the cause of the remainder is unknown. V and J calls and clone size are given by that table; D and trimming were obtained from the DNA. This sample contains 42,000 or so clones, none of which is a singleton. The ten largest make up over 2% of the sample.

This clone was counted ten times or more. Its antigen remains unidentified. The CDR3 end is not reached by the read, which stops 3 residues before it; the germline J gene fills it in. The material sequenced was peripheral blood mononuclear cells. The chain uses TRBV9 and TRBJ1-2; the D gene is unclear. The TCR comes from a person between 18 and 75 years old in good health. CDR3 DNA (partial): TGTGCCAGCAGCGTACATCAGGAT. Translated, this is CASSVHQD. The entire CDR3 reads CASSVHQDYTF.